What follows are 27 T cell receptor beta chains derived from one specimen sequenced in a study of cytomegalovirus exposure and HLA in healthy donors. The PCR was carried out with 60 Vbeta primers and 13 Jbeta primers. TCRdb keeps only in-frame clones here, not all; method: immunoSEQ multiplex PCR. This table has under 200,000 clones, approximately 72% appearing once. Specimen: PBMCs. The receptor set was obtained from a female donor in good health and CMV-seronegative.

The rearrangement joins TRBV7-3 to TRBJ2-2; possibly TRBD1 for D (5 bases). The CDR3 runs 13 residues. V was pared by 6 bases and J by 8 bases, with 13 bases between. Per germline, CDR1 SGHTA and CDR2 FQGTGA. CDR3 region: CASRWGPKGELFF. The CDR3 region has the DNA TGTGCCAGCAGGTGGGGCCCGAAGGGGGAGCTGTTTTTT. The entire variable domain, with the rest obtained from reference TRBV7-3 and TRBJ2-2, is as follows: GAGVSQTPSNKVTEKGKYVELRCDPISGHTALYWYRQSLGQGPEFLIYFQGTGAADDSGLPNDRFFAVRPEGSVSTLKIQRTERGDSAVYLCASRWGPKGELFFGEGSRLTVL.

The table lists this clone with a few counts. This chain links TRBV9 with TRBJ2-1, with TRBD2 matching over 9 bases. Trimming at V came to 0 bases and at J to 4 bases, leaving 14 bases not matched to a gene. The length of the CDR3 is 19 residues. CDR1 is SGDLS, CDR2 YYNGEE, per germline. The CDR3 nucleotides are TGTGCCAGCAGCGTAGCCGGGTGGCGGGAGGGCGGCCTGTACAATGAGCAGTTCTTC. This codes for CASSVAGWREGGLYNEQFF.

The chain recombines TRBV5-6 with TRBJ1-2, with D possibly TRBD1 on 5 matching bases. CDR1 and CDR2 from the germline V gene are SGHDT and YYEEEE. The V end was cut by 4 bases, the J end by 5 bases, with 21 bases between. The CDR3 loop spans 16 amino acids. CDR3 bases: TGTGCCAGCAGCCCGCGGGGCTACCCATCTGGGTATGGCTACACCTTC. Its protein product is CASSPRGYPSGYGYTF.

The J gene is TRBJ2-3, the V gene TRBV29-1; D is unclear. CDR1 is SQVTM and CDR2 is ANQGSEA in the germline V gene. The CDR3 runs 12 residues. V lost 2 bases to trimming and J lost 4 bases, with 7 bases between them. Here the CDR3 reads CSVEPFPDTQYF. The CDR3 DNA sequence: TGCAGCGTTGAACCGTTTCCAGATACGCAGTATTTT.

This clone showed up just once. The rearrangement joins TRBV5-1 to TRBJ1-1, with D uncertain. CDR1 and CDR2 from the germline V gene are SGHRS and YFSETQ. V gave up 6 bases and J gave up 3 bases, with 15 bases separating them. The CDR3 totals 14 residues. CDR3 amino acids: CASNSGRQDTEAFF. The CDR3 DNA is TGCGCCAGCAACTCGGGGAGGCAGGACACTGAAGCTTTCTTT.

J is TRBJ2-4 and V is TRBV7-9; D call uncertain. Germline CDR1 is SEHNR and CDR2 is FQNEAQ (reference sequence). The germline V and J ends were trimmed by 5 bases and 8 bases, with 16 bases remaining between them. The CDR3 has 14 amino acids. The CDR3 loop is CASSPTIEVDIQYF. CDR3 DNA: TGTGCCAGCAGCCCTACTATCGAGGTGGACATTCAGTACTTC.

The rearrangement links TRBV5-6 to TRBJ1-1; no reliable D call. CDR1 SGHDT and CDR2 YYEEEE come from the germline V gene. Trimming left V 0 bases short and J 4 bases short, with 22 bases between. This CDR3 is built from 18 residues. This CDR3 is CASSLATTSSGLGTEAFF. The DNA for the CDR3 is TGTGCCAGCAGCTTGGCGACGACTTCCTCAGGACTGGGCACTGAAGCTTTCTTT.

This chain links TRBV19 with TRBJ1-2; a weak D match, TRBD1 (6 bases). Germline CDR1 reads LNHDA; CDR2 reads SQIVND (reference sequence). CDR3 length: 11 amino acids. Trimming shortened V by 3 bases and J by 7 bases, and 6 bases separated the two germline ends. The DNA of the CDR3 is TGTGCCAGTAGTATGGGGGCTGGCTACACCTTC. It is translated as CASSMGAGYTF. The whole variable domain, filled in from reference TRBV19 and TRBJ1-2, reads DGGITQSPKYLFRKEGQNVTLSCEQNLNHDAMYWYRQDPGQGLRLIYYSQIVNDFQKGDIAEGYSVSREKKESFPLTVTSAQKNPTAFYLCASSMGAGYTFGSGTRLTVV.

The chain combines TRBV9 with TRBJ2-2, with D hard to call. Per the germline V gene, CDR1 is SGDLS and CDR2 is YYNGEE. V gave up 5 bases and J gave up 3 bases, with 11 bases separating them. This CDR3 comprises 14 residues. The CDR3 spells CASRILDYTGELFF. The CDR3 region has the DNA TGTGCCAGCAGGATTTTAGACTACACCGGGGAGCTGTTTTTT.

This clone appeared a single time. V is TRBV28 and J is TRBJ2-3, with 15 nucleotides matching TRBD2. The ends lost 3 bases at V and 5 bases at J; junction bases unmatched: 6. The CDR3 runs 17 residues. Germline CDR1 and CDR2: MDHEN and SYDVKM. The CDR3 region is CASSLSPGLAGGDTQYF. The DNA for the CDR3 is TGTGCCAGCAGTTTGTCCCCGGGACTAGCGGGAGGAGATACGCAGTATTTT.

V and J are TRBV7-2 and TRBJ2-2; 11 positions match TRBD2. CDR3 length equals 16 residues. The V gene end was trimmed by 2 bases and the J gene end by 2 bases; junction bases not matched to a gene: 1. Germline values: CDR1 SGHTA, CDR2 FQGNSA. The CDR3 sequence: CASSLTSGGNTGELFF. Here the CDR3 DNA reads TGTGCCAGCAGCTTAACTAGCGGGGGAAACACCGGGGAGCTGTTTTTT.

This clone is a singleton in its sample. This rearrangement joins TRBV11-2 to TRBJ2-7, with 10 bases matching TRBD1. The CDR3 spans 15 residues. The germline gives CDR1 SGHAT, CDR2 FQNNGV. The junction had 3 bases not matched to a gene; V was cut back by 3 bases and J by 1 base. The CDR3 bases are TGTGCCAGCAGCTTGAGGGACAGGGGATCCTACGAGCAGTACTTC. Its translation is CASSLRDRGSYEQYF.

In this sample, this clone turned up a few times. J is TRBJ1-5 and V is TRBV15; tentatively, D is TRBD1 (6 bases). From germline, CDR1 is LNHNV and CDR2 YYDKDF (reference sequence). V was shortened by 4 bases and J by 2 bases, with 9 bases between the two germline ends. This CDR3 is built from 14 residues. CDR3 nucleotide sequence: TGTGCCACCAGCAAAAACAGGGGCAATCAGCCCCAGCATTTT. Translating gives CATSKNRGNQPQHF.

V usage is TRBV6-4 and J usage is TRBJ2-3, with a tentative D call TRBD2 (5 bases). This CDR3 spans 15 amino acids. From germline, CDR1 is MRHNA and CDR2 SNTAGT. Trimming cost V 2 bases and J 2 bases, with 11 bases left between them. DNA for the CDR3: TGTGCCAGCAGTGACAGCGGAGCCGCCACAGATACGCAGTATTTT. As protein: CASSDSGAATDTQYF.

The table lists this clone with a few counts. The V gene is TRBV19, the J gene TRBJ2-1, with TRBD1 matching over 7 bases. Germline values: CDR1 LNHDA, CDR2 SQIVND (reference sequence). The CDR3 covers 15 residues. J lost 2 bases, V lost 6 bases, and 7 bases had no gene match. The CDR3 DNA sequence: TGTGCCAGTAGCCCCCCCGGACAGGCCTACAATGAGCAGTTCTTC. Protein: CASSPPGQAYNEQFF. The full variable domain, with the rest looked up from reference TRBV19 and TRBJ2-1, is DGGITQSPKYLFRKEGQNVTLSCEQNLNHDAMYWYRQDPGQGLRLIYYSQIVNDFQKGDIAEGYSVSREKKESFPLTVTSAQKNPTAFYLCASSPPGQAYNEQFFGPGTRLTVL.

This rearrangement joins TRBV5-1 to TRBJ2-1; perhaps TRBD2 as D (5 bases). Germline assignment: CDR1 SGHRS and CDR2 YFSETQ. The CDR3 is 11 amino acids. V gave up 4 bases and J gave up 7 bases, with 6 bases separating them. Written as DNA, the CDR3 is TGCGCCAGCAGCAGGGAGAATGAGCAGTTCTTC. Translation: CASSRENEQFF. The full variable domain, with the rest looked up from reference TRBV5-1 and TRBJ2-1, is KAGVTQTPRYLIKTRGQQVTLSCSPISGHRSVSWYQQTPGQGLQFLFEYFSETQRNKGNFPGRFSGRQFSNSRSEMNVSTLELGDSALYLCASSRENEQFFGPGTRLTVL.

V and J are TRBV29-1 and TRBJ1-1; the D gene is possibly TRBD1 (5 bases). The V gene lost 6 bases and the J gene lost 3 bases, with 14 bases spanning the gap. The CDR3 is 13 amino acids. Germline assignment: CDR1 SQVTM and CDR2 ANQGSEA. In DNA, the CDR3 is TGCAGCGTCGGGGGGGGAGGGGACACTGAAGCTTTCTTT. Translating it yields CSVGGGGDTEAFF.

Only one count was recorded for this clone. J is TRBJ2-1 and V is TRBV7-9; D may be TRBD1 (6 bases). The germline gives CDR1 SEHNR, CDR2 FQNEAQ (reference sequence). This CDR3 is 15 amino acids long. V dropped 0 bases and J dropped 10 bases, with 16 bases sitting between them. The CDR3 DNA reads TGTGCCAGCAGCTTAGCTGGGGGCGGACTGGAGGAGCAGTTCTTC. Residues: CASSLAGGGLEEQFF.

This CDR3 is CASSLGSGNGYTF. CDR3 in DNA: TGTGCCAGCAGCTTAGGGTCCGGGAATGGCTACACCTTC. This chain uses TRBV7-6 with TRBJ1-2; D is unclear. Trimming pared 1 base from V and 6 bases from J, leaving 9 bases between. Germline values: CDR1 SGHVS, CDR2 FNYEAQ. The CDR3 totals 13 residues.

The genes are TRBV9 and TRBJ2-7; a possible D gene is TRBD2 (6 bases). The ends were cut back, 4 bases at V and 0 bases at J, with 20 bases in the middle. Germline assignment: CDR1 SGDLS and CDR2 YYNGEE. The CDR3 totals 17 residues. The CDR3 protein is CASSPGSLTLSSYEQYF. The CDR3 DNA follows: TGTGCCAGCAGCCCCGGGAGTTTAACTCTTAGCTCCTACGAGCAGTACTTC.

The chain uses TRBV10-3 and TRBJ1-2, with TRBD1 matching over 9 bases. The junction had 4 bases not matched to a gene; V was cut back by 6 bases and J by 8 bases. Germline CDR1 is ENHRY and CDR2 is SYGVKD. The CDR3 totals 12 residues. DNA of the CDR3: TGTGCCATCAGCACAGGGGGCACCGGCTACACCTTC. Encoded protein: CAISTGGTGYTF.

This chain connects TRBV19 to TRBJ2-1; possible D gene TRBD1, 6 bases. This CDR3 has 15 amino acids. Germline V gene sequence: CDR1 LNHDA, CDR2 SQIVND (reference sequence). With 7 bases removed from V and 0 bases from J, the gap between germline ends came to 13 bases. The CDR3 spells CASTTGQYSYNEQFF. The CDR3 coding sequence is TGTGCCAGTACCACGGGACAATACTCCTACAATGAGCAGTTCTTC.

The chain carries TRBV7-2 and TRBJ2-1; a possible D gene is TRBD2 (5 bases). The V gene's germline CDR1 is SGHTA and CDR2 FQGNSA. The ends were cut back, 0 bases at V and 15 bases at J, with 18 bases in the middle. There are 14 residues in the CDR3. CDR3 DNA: TGTGCCAGCAGCTTAGCGAGGGAGCAGAATGTTCTGTTCTTC. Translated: CASSLAREQNVLFF.

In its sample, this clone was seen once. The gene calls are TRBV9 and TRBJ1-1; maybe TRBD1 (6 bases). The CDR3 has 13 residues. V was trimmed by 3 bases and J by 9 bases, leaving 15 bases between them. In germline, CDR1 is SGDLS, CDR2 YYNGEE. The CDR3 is CASSALQGEKAFF. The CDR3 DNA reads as TGTGCCAGCAGCGCCTTACAGGGTGAAAAAGCTTTCTTT. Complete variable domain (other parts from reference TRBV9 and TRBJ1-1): DSGVTQTPKHLITATGQRVTLRCSPRSGDLSVYWYQQSLDQGLQFLIQYYNGEERAKGNILERFSAQQFPDLHSELNLSSLELGDSALYFCASSALQGEKAFFGQGTRLTVV.

The CDR3: CASSFGTGTGVRGTQYF. The CDR3 DNA sequence: TGTGCCAGCAGCTTTGGGACCGGGACAGGGGTAAGGGGTACGCAGTATTTT. The gene calls are TRBV11-2 and TRBJ2-3; 10 positions match TRBD1. Germline-derived CDR1 and CDR2 are SGHAT and FQNNGV. The length of the CDR3 is 17 residues. With V trimmed by 3 bases and J by 8 bases, 14 bases remained unmatched.

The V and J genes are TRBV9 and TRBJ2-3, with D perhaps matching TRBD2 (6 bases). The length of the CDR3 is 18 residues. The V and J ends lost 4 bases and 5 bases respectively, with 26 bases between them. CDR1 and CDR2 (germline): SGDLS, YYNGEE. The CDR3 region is CASSPHLVASDVGDTQYF. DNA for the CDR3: TGTGCCAGCAGCCCCCACCTCGTCGCTAGCGATGTTGGAGATACGCAGTATTTT.

DNA of the CDR3: TGTGCCAGCAGCCGCAGCGGGACAGGGATGGGGAACACTGAAGCTTTCTTT. Its translation is CASSRSGTGMGNTEAFF. The gene calls are TRBV6-4 and TRBJ1-1; 9 bases agree with TRBD1. The CDR3 runs 17 residues. Germline CDR1 reads MRHNA; CDR2 reads SNTAGT. Germline trimming cut 6 bases from V and 1 base from J; bases unmatched to any gene: 12.